The rows below give T cell receptor beta chains drawn from one sample of a study of T cell responses to AZD1222 COVID-19 vaccine. Measured with immunoSEQ multiplex PCR; TCRdb has only the in-frame clones, and not every one. Among around 130,000 clones listed, roughly nine tenths were seen once. Sequenced here: peripheral blood, sampled 28 days after the second dose of the MenACWY control vaccine. These receptor sequences come from an adult who received the MenACWY meningococcal vaccine as a control. The CDR3 runs from the conserved cysteine through the conserved F or W. The order of the fields is D gene, clone size, V gene, J gene, CDR3 protein, CDR3 DNA. D genes are given only for firm matches. Part of the rows lack a size; the others show once, few, many or a class for expanded clones.

d_gene: NA; abundance: NA; v_gene: TRBV19; j_gene: TRBJ1-2; CDR3aa: CASSIGVLSYGYTF; CDR3nt: TGTGCCAGTAGTATAGGGGTGTTAAGCTATGGCTACACCTTC
d_gene: TRBD1; abundance: NA; v_gene: TRBV27; j_gene: TRBJ1-4; CDR3aa: CASSLGYGGQGRTNEKLFF; CDR3nt: TGTGCCAGCAGTTTAGGGTATGGGGGACAGGGTCGGACTAATGAAAAACTGTTTTTT
d_gene: NA; abundance: once; v_gene: TRBV5-1; j_gene: TRBJ2-7; CDR3aa: CASSLGAGNNEQYF; CDR3nt: TGCGCCAGCAGCTTGGGTGCAGGGAATAACGAGCAGTACTTC
d_gene: NA; abundance: NA; v_gene: TRBV5-8; j_gene: TRBJ1-4; CDR3aa: CASSLVGVEEKLFF; CDR3nt: TGTGCCAGCAGCTTGGTAGGGGTAGAGGAAAAACTGTTTTTT
d_gene: NA; abundance: NA; v_gene: TRBV9; j_gene: TRBJ1-5; CDR3aa: CASKKVGGDNQPQHF; CDR3nt: TGTGCCAGCAAGAAGGTCGGGGGGGACAATCAGCCCCAGCATTTT
d_gene: TRBD1; abundance: NA; v_gene: TRBV11-3; j_gene: TRBJ2-3; CDR3aa: CASSLGQSTDTQYF; CDR3nt: TGTGCCAGCAGCTTGGGACAGTCCACAGATACGCAGTATTTT
d_gene: NA; abundance: NA; v_gene: TRBV7-2; j_gene: TRBJ2-2; CDR3aa: CASRAGGANTGELFF; CDR3nt: TGTGCCAGCAGAGCCGGGGGCGCGAACACCGGGGAGCTGTTTTTT
d_gene: TRBD2; abundance: NA; v_gene: TRBV7-8; j_gene: TRBJ2-7; CDR3aa: CASSLGGTSGVSYEQYF; CDR3nt: TGTGCCAGCAGCTTAGGGGGAACTAGCGGGGTTTCCTACGAGCAGTACTTC
d_gene: TRBD1; abundance: NA; v_gene: TRBV5-6; j_gene: TRBJ2-5; CDR3aa: CASSTGQGETQYF; CDR3nt: TGTGCCAGCAGCACCGGACAGGGTGAGACCCAGTACTTC
d_gene: NA; abundance: NA; v_gene: TRBV5-1; j_gene: TRBJ2-2; CDR3aa: CASSLGRGNTGELFF; CDR3nt: TGCGCCAGCAGCTTGGGGCGGGGGAACACCGGGGAGCTGTTTTTT
d_gene: NA; abundance: NA; v_gene: TRBV30; j_gene: TRBJ1-5; CDR3aa: CAWSVSGSNQPQHF; CDR3nt: TGTGCCTGGAGTGTATCTGGGAGCAATCAGCCCCAGCATTTT
d_gene: NA; abundance: NA; v_gene: TRBV19; j_gene: TRBJ1-6; CDR3aa: CASSRDSLSNNSPLHF; CDR3nt: TGTGCCAGTAGTAGAGACAGTCTGAGCAATAATTCACCCCTCCACTTT
d_gene: NA; abundance: NA; v_gene: TRBV5-4; j_gene: TRBJ2-5; CDR3aa: CASSLPPSRGVETQYF; CDR3nt: TGTGCCAGCAGCTTGCCCCCATCGCGGGGTGTGGAGACCCAGTACTTC
d_gene: NA; abundance: NA; v_gene: TRBV10-3; j_gene: TRBJ1-2; CDR3aa: CAISGTAPTNYGYTF; CDR3nt: TGTGCCATCAGTGGGACAGCGCCGACTAACTATGGCTACACCTTC
d_gene: NA; abundance: NA; v_gene: TRBV5-1; j_gene: TRBJ1-1; CDR3aa: CASSLDRDFTNTEAFF; CDR3nt: TGCGCCAGCAGCTTGGACAGAGATTTTACGAACACTGAAGCTTTCTTT
d_gene: NA; abundance: once; v_gene: TRBV5-7; j_gene: TRBJ2-1; CDR3aa: CASSLDLRGFSYNEQFF; CDR3nt: TGTGCCAGCAGCTTGGACCTCAGGGGTTTTAGCTACAATGAGCAGTTCTTC
d_gene: TRBD1; abundance: NA; v_gene: TRBV5-4; j_gene: TRBJ1-4; CDR3aa: CASSQAHGTENEKLFF; CDR3nt: TGTGCCAGCTCTCAGGCCCACGGGACAGAAAATGAAAAACTGTTTTTT
d_gene: NA; abundance: NA; v_gene: TRBV7-9; j_gene: TRBJ1-5; CDR3aa: CASSPGSNQPQHF; CDR3nt: TGTGCCAGCAGCCCAGGTAGCAATCAGCCCCAGCATTTT
d_gene: TRBD1; abundance: NA; v_gene: TRBV7-2; j_gene: TRBJ1-4; CDR3aa: CASSPQQGAGEKLFF; CDR3nt: TGTGCCAGCAGCCCTCAACAGGGGGCGGGTGAAAAACTGTTTTTT
d_gene: TRBD1; abundance: NA; v_gene: TRBV7-2; j_gene: TRBJ1-4; CDR3aa: CASSYPPSGGRPEKLFF; CDR3nt: TGTGCCAGCAGCTACCCGCCCTCAGGGGGCAGGCCTGAAAAACTGTTTTTT
d_gene: TRBD2; abundance: NA; v_gene: TRBV4-1; j_gene: TRBJ2-5; CDR3aa: CASSQEVLAAQETQYF; CDR3nt: TGCGCCAGCAGCCAAGAGGTACTAGCGGCACAGGAGACCCAGTACTTC
d_gene: NA; abundance: NA; v_gene: TRBV24-1; j_gene: TRBJ1-5; CDR3aa: CATSDAKDRDQPQHF; CDR3nt: TGTGCCACCAGTGACGCAAAGGACAGAGATCAGCCCCAGCATTTT
d_gene: NA; abundance: NA; v_gene: TRBV7-8; j_gene: TRBJ2-4; CDR3aa: CASSLGTPSGDLAKNIQYF; CDR3nt: TGTGCCAGCAGCTTAGGGACCCCCAGCGGAGACCTTGCCAAAAACATTCAGTACTTC
d_gene: NA; abundance: few; v_gene: TRBV15; j_gene: TRBJ2-2; CDR3aa: CATSSLDTRADTGELFF; CDR3nt: TGTGCCACCAGCAGCTTAGATACCCGGGCCGATACCGGGGAGCTGTTTTTT
d_gene: NA; abundance: NA; v_gene: TRBV7-9; j_gene: TRBJ2-1; CDR3aa: CASRSTGSGYSYNEQFF; CDR3nt: TGTGCCAGCAGGTCCACAGGGAGTGGGTATTCCTACAATGAGCAGTTCTTC
d_gene: TRBD1; abundance: once; v_gene: TRBV25-1; j_gene: TRBJ1-2; CDR3aa: CASTPDRGDYGYTF; CDR3nt: TGTGCCAGCACCCCGGACAGGGGGGATTATGGCTACACCTTC
d_gene: NA; abundance: once; v_gene: TRBV28; j_gene: TRBJ2-2; CDR3aa: CVVRGGMIHGELFF; CDR3nt: TGTGTCGTCCGGGGCGGGATGATTCACGGGGAGCTGTTTTTT
d_gene: TRBD2; abundance: NA; v_gene: TRBV20-1; j_gene: TRBJ2-2; CDR3aa: CSASASGNTGELFF; CDR3nt: TGCAGTGCTAGTGCTAGCGGGAACACCGGGGAGCTGTTTTTT
d_gene: NA; abundance: NA; v_gene: TRBV9; j_gene: TRBJ1-3; CDR3aa: CASSATTQSSGNTIYF; CDR3nt: TGTGCCAGCAGCGCAACGACCCAGAGCTCTGGAAACACCATATATTTT
d_gene: NA; abundance: NA; v_gene: TRBV2; j_gene: TRBJ1-5; CDR3aa: CASSEARASNQPQHF; CDR3nt: TGTGCCAGCAGTGAAGCCAGGGCCAGCAATCAGCCCCAGCATTTT
d_gene: NA; abundance: NA; v_gene: TRBV6-5; j_gene: TRBJ1-5; CDR3aa: CASSYDAYNGQPQHF; CDR3nt: TGTGCCAGCAGTTATGACGCTTACAACGGTCAGCCCCAGCATTTT